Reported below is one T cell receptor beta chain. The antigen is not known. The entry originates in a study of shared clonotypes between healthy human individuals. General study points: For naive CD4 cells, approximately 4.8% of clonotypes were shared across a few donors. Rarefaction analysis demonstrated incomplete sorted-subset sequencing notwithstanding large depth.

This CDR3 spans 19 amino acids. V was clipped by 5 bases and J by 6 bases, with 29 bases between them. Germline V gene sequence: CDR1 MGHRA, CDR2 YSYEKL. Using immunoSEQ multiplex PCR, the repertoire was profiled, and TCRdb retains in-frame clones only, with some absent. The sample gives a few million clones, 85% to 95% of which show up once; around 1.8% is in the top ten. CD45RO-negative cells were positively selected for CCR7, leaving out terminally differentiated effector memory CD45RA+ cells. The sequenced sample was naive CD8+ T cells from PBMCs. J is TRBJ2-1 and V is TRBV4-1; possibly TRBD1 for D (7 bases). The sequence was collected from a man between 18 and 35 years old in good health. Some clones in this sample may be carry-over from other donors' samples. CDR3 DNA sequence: TGCGCCAGCAGCTCTTCGACAGGGACCCAGCTAGCGAGTCGCAATGAGCAGTTCTTC. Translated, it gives CASSSSTGTQLASRNEQFF.